These T cell receptor beta chains were read from a single sample in a study of Graves' ophthalmopathy and Graves' hyperthyroidism. TCRdb analysed the multiplex PCR reads with MiXCR anew, one entry per CDR3 protein. The repertoire holds roughly 400,000 distinct CDR3 sequences, with about a sixth as singletons. Source material: peripheral blood. The receptors derive from an adult woman with stable Graves' hyperthyroidism. Each CDR3 is given with its conserved first and last residue.

V: TRBV5-1; J: TRBJ1-2; CDR3: CASSLGGHLLPSYGYTF
V: TRBV28; J: TRBJ2-6; CDR3: CASVSPSDAVRSGANVLTF
V: TRBV18; J: TRBJ2-2; CDR3: CASYAQGAGGELFF
V: TRBV28; J: TRBJ2-7; CDR3: CASRWGQGEQGF
V: TRBV12-3/TRBV12-4; J: TRBJ1-2; CDR3: CASHRQGMGGYTF
V: TRBV18; J: TRBJ2-7; CDR3: CASSPETVYEQYF
V: TRBV11-2; J: TRBJ2-7; CDR3: CASSFREYSYEQYF
V: TRBV10-3; J: TRBJ1-5; CDR3: CAISDSNRNQPQHF
V: TRBV6-5; J: TRBJ2-5; CDR3: CASSYSMSAAETQYF
V: TRBV7-9; J: TRBJ1-1; CDR3: CASSLGLGNTEAFF
V: TRBV9; J: TRBJ2-6; CDR3: CASSLWDRTTSGANVLTF
V: TRBV3-1; J: TRBJ2-5; CDR3: CASSPRRPETQYF
V: TRBV7-8; J: TRBJ2-7; CDR3: CASSLAREPLAYEQYF